This TCR beta chain was identified during a study of cytomegalovirus exposure and HLA in healthy donors. Study-wide results and caveats: Productive status was seen about 90% or about 30% of the time for most TCR beta V segments in an earlier analysis. There were some V segments, including TRBV6-2 and TRBV6-3, excluded as indistinguishable.

PCR employed 60 Vbeta and 13 Jbeta primers. Sequencing used immunoSEQ multiplex PCR; TCRdb keeps in-frame clones, though not all of them. The repertoire holds some 56,000 clones, with approximately 52% as singletons. This CDR3 contains 13 residues. Germline assignment: CDR1 SQVTM and CDR2 ANQGSEA. The ends lost 8 bases at V and 4 bases at J; junction bases unmatched: 11. A word on this clone: Its specificity is unknown.

The V call is TRBV29-1, the J call TRBJ2-7; 7 positions match TRBD1. The specimen sequenced was PBMCs. The TCR was taken from a human donor in good health. CDR3 in DNA: TGCAGCCTTACCTTACAGGGGTCTTACGAGCAGTACTTC. Protein product: CSLTLQGSYEQYF.